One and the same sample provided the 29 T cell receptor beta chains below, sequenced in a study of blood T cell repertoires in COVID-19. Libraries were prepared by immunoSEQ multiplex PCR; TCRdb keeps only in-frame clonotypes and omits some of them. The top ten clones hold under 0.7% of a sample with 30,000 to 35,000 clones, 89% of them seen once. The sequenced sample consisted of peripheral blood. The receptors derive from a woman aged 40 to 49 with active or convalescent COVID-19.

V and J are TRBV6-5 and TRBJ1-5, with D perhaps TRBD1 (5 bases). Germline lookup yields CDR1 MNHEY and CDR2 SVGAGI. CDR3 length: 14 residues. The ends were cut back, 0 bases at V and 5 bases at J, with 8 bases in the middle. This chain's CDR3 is CASSYSEGDQPQHF. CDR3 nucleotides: TGTGCCAGCAGTTACTCGGAAGGGGATCAGCCCCAGCATTTT.

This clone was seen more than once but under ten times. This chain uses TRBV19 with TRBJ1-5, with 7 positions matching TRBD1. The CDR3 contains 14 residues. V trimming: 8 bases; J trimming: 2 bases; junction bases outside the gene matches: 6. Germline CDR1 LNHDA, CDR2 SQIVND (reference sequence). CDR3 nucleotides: TGTGCCAGTGAGGTAGGGGGCGGCAATCAGCCCCAGCATTTT. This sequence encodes CASEVGGGNQPQHF. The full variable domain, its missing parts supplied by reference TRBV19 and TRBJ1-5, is DGGITQSPKYLFRKEGQNVTLSCEQNLNHDAMYWYRQDPGQGLRLIYYSQIVNDFQKGDIAEGYSVSREKKESFPLTVTSAQKNPTAFYLCASEVGGGNQPQHFGDGTRLSIL.

CDR3 nucleotide sequence: TGTGCCAGCAGCCCAACACTAGTTTATCTCGAGCAGTACTTC. Protein: CASSPTLVYLEQYF. The chain couples TRBV7-9 to TRBJ2-7, with a weak D call TRBD2 (5 bases). CDR1 and CDR2 (germline): SEHNR, FQNEAQ (reference sequence). Trimming pared 5 bases from V and 6 bases from J, leaving 17 bases between. CDR3 length: 14 residues.

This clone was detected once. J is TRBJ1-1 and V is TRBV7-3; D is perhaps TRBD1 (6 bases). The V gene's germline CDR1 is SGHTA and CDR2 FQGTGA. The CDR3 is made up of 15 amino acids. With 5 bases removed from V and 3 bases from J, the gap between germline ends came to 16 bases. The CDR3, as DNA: TGTGCCAGCAGCCCGCGACAGGTTTCTTACACTGAAGCTTTCTTT. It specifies CASSPRQVSYTEAFF.

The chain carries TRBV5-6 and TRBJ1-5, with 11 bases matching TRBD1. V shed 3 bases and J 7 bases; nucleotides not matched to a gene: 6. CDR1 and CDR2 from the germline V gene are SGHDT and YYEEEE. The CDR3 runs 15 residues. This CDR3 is CASSWTGGRGQPQHF. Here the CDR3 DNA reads TGTGCCAGCAGCTGGACAGGGGGCCGGGGGCAGCCCCAGCATTTT. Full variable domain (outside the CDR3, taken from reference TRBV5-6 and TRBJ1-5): DAGVTQSPTHLIKTRGQQVTLRCSPKSGHDTVSWYQQALGQGPQFIFQYYEEEERQRGNFPDRFSGHQFPNYSSELNVNALLLGDSALYLCASSWTGGRGQPQHFGDGTRLSIL.

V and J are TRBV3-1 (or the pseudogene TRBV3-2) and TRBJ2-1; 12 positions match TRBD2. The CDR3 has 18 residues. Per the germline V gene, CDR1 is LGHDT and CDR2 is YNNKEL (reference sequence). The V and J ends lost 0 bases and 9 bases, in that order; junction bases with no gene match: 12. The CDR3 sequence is CASSQEGRLAGVGVEQFF. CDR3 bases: TGTGCCAGCAGCCAAGAGGGGAGACTAGCGGGAGTCGGGGTTGAGCAGTTCTTC.

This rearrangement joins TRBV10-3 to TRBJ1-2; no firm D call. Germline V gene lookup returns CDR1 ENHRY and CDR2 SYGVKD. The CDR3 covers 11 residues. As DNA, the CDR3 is TGTGCGAGTGGAGTAAACTATGGCTACACCTTC. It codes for CASGVNYGYTF.

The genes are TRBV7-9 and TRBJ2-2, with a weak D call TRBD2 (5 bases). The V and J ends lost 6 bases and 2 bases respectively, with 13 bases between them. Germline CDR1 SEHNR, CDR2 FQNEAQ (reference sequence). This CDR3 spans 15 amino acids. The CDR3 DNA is TGTGCCAGCAGATCGAATACGGGAAACACCGGGGAGCTGTTTTTT. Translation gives CASRSNTGNTGELFF.

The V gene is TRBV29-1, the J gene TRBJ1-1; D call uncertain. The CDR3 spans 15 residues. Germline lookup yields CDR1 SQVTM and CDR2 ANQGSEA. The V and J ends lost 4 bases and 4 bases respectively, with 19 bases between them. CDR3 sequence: CSVVTGGRVVTEAFF. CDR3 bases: TGCAGCGTTGTGACCGGCGGGAGGGTCGTCACTGAAGCTTTCTTT.

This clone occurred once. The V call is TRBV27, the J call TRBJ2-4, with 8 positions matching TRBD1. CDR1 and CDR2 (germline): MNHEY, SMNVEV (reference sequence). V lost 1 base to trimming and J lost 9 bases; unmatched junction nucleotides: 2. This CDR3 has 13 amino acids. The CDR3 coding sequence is TGTGCCAGCAGTTTATTTGGACAGGGCATTCAGTACTTC. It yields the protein CASSLFGQGIQYF.

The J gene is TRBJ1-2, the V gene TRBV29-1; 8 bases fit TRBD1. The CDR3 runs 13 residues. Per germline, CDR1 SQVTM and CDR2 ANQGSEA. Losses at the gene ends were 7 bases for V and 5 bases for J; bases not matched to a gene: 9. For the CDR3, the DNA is TGCAGCGGAGGACAGGGTGATTTTTATGGCTACACCTTC. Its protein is CSGGQGDFYGYTF.

The CDR3 DNA reads as TGTGCCAGCAGCTCACGACTAGTTTCGGTCACCGGGGAGCTGTTTTTT. Protein product: CASSSRLVSVTGELFF. V is TRBV7-6 and J is TRBJ2-2; tentative D call: TRBD2 (6 bases). The CDR3 is 16 amino acids. The V gene's germline CDR1 is SGHVS and CDR2 FNYEAQ. Trimming took 4 bases from V and 4 from J, leaving 16 bases between them.

The CDR3 sequence is CASSQASRRQDYGYTF. Written as DNA, the CDR3 is TGTGCCAGCAGCCAAGCTTCTAGGAGACAGGACTATGGCTACACCTTC. V and J are TRBV3-1 (or the pseudogene TRBV3-2) and TRBJ1-2, with D perhaps matching TRBD1 (6 bases). V was shortened by 1 base and J by 3 bases, with 15 bases between the two germline ends. The germline V gene has CDR1 LGHDT and CDR2 YNNKEL (reference sequence). CDR3 length: 16 amino acids.

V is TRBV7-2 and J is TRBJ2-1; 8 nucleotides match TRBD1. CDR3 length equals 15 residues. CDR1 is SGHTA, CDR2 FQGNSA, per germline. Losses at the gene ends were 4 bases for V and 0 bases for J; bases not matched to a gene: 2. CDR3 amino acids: CASSYDRGSYNEQFF. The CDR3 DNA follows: TGTGCCAGCAGCTATGACAGGGGCTCCTACAATGAGCAGTTCTTC.

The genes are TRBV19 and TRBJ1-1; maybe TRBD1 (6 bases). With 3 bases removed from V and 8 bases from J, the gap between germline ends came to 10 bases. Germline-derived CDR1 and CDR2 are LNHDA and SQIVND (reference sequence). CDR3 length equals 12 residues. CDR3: CASSIGGPEAFF. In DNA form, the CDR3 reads TGTGCCAGTAGTATCGGGGGGCCAGAAGCTTTCTTT.

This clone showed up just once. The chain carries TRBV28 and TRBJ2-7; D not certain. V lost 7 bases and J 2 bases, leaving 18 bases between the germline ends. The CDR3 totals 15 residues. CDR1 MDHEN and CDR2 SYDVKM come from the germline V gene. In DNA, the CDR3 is TGTGCCAGCAACTTCGAATCCCCACCGGCCTACGAGCAGTACTTC. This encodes CASNFESPPAYEQYF.

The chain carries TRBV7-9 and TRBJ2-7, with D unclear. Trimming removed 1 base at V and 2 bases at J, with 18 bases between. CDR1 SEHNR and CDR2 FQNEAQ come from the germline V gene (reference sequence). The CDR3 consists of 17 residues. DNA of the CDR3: TGTGCCAGCAGCTTAGGGGCCTTTAACAATCCTACCTACGAGCAGTACTTC. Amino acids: CASSLGAFNNPTYEQYF.

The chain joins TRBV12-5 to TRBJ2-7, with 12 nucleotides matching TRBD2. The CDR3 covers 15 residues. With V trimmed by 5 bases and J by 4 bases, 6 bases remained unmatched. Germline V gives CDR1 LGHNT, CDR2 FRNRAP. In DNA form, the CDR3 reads TGTGCTAGTGGTCCTGGACTAGCGGGATCTTACGAGCAGTACTTC. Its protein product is CASGPGLAGSYEQYF.

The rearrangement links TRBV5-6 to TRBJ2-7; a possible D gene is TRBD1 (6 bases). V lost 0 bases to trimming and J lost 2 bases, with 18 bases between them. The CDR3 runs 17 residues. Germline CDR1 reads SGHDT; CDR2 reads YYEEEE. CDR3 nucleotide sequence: TGTGCCAGCAGCTTGGTACTTAGGACAGCCATAACCTACGAGCAGTACTTC. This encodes CASSLVLRTAITYEQYF.

The CDR3 here is CASSQLGQGWDTDTQYF. For the CDR3, the DNA is TGCGCCAGCAGCCAACTAGGACAGGGGTGGGACACAGATACGCAGTATTTT. The V gene is TRBV4-1, the J gene TRBJ2-3; 9 positions agree with TRBD1. CDR3 size: 17 residues. Germline-derived CDR1 and CDR2 are MGHRA and YSYEKL. The V gene end was trimmed by 2 bases and the J gene end by 2 bases; junction bases not matched to a gene: 8.

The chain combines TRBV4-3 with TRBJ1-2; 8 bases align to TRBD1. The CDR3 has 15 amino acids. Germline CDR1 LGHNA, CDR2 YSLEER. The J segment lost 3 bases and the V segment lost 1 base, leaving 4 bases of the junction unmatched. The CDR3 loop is CASSQGSGGYYGYTF. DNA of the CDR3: TGCGCCAGCAGCCAAGGGTCAGGGGGCTACTATGGCTACACCTTC.

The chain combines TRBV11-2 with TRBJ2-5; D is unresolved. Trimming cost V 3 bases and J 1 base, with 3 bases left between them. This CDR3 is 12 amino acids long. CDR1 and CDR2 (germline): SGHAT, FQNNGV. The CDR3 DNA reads TGTGCCAGCAGCTTCAGCCAAGAGACCCAGTACTTC. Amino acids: CASSFSQETQYF. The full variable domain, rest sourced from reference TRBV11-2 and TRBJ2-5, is EAGVAQSPRYKIIEKRQSVAFWCNPISGHATLYWYQQILGQGPKLLIQFQNNGVVDDSQLPKDRFSAERLKGVDSTLKIQPAKLEDSAVYLCASSFSQETQYFGPGTRLLVL.

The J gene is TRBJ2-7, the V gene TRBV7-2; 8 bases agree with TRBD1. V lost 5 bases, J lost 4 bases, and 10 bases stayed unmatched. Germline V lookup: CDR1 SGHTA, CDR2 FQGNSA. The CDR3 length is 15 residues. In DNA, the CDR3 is TGTGCCAGCAGCCTTCGGACAGGGATCGAGTACGAGCAGTACTTC. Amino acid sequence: CASSLRTGIEYEQYF.

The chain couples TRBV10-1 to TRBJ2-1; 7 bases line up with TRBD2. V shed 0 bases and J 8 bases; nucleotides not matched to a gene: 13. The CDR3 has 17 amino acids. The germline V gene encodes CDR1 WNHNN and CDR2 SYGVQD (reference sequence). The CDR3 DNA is TGCGCCAGCAGTGAGTCGAAGGCGGGAGCTCGGGCGGATGAGCAGTTCTTC. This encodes CASSESKAGARADEQFF.

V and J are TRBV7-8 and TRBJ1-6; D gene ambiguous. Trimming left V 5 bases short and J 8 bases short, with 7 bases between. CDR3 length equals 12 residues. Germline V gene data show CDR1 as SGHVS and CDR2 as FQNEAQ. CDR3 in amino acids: CASSPLDSPLHF. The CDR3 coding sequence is TGTGCCAGCAGCCCTCTAGATTCACCCCTCCACTTT.

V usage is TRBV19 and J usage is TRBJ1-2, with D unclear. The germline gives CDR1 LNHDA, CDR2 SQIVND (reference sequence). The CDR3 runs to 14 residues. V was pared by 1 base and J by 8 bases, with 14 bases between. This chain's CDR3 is CASSIGAGLFGYTF. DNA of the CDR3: TGTGCCAGTAGTATAGGGGCAGGCCTGTTCGGCTACACCTTC.

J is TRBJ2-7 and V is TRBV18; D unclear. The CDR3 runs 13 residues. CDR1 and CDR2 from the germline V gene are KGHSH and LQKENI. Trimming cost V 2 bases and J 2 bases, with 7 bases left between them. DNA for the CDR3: TGTGCCAGCTCACCAATGGGCACCTACGAGCAGTACTTC. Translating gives CASSPMGTYEQYF.

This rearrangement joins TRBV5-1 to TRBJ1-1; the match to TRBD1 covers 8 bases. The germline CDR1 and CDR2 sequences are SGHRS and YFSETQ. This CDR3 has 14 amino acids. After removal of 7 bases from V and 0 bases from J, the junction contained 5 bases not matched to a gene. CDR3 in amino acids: CASAGTGLNTEAFF. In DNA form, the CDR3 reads TGCGCCAGCGCCGGGACAGGATTGAACACTGAAGCTTTCTTT.

This chain's CDR3 is CASSASGKVQETQYF. CDR3 nucleotides: TGTGCCAGCAGCGCGAGCGGCAAGGTCCAAGAGACCCAGTACTTC. The rearrangement uses TRBV9 and TRBJ2-5; D possibly corresponds to TRBD2 (5 bases). This CDR3 is 15 amino acids long. Germline V gives CDR1 SGDLS, CDR2 YYNGEE. V was cut by 3 bases and J by 1 base, with 13 bases left in between.